This TCR beta chain was recovered during a study of shared clonotypes between healthy human individuals. Points from the study as a whole: As a rule, naive subsets had a larger estimated richness than memory subsets.

Deep-level assay runs were performed. Here immunoSEQ multiplex PCR was the method, and the copy in TCRdb shows in-frame clones only, minus some. The sample has 2 million to 2.5 million clones, roughly 95% seen once. As concerns this clone: Its specificity is unknown.

As defined, naive CD8 cells were CD45RO-negative and positively selected for CCR7, with terminally differentiated effector memory CD45RA+ cells excluded. Germline V gives CDR1 ENHRY, CDR2 SYGVKD. V lost 0 bases and J 8 bases, leaving 16 bases between the germline ends. This CDR3 spans 15 amino acids. The sequence derives from a man aged 18 to 35 in good health. The V gene is TRBV10-3, the J gene TRBJ1-2, with D maybe TRBD1 (6 bases). The sequenced sample was naive CD8+ T cells sorted from blood. CDR3 in DNA: TGTGCCATCAGTGAGTCGACGACAGGTGATTGGGGCTACACCTTC. Amino acids: CAISESTTGDWGYTF.